Below, one T cell receptor beta chain is given with its context. Its cognate antigen is unknown. Measured with immunoSEQ multiplex PCR; TCRdb has only the in-frame clones, and not every one. The data show 45,000 to 55,000 clones, with about 80% seen just once and around 17% held by the top ten. Germline assignment: CDR1 LNHDA and CDR2 SQIVND (reference sequence). Trimming pared 5 bases from V and 1 base from J, leaving 8 bases between. There are 14 residues in the CDR3. This entry is derived from a study of T cells in localized non-small cell lung cancer. Study outcomes and limitations: Tumor samples were not multi-region, leaving intratumor heterogeneity unexcluded. In adjacent lung appeared a median 57 of the top 100 tumor clones.

Sequences were derived from peripheral blood, sampled before any cancer treatment. The chain couples TRBV19 to TRBJ2-2; tentative D call: TRBD1 (6 bases). The TCR sequence derives from a man aged 35 to 69 with stage I squamous cell lung carcinoma. The CDR3 DNA is TGTGCCAGTAGTCTAGGGGGGAACACCGGGGAGCTGTTTTTT. Translation: CASSLGGNTGELFF.